Following are 30 T cell receptor beta chains from one sample sequenced in a study of blood T cell repertoires in COVID-19. Clones were read by immunoSEQ multiplex PCR, and TCRdb kept only the in-frame ones, dropping some. The sample carries about 73,000 clones, 89% recorded once. Input material: peripheral blood. These TCRs come from a man older than 75 with acute or convalescent COVID-19.

The V gene is TRBV2, the J gene TRBJ2-3, with 9 bases that match TRBD2. V lost 7 bases, J lost 5 bases, and 4 bases stayed unmatched. The CDR3 contains 13 residues. Germline loops: CDR1 SNHLY, CDR2 FYNNEI. The DNA for the CDR3 is TGTGCCAGCAAGCGGGGGGAAATAGATACGCAGTATTTT. This sequence encodes CASKRGEIDTQYF.

The genes are TRBV5-4 and TRBJ2-7; 10 bases line up with TRBD2. Trimming took 0 bases from V and 2 from J; bases not matched to a gene: 2. Germline loops: CDR1 SGHNT, CDR2 YYREEE (reference sequence). The CDR3 extends over 15 amino acids. CDR3 in amino acids: CASSLEAGGPYEQYF. The CDR3 nucleotides read TGTGCCAGCAGCTTGGAAGCGGGAGGGCCCTACGAGCAGTACTTC.

This chain links TRBV10-3 with TRBJ1-2; 7 bases are a match to TRBD1. There are 13 residues in the CDR3. The V gene end was trimmed by 6 bases and the J gene end by 8 bases; junction bases not matched to a gene: 9. From germline, CDR1 is ENHRY and CDR2 SYGVKD. The CDR3, as DNA: TGTGCCATCAGAAATACAGGGGAGGCAGGCTACACCTTC. As protein: CAIRNTGEAGYTF.

The J gene is TRBJ1-6, the V gene TRBV2; D not resolved. V lost 8 bases and J 0 bases, leaving 5 bases between the germline ends. CDR1 and CDR2 from the germline V gene are SNHLY and FYNNEI. The CDR3 loop spans 13 amino acids. The CDR3 reads CASSSSYNSPLHF. DNA of the CDR3: TGTGCCAGCTCGAGCTCCTATAATTCACCCCTCCACTTT.

V and J are TRBV6-5 and TRBJ1-1; maybe TRBD1 (5 bases). Trimming stripped 2 bases from V and 0 bases from J, with 7 bases between. The CDR3 totals 14 residues. Germline assignment: CDR1 MNHEY and CDR2 SVGAGI. This CDR3 reads CASSYGGVNTEAFF. The DNA for the CDR3 is TGTGCCAGCAGTTACGGGGGGGTGAACACTGAAGCTTTCTTT.

V and J are TRBV3-1 (or the pseudogene TRBV3-2) and TRBJ2-2, with D perhaps TRBD1 (5 bases). Trimming stripped 1 base from V and 4 bases from J, with 7 bases between. CDR3 length: 14 amino acids. The V gene's germline CDR1 is LGHDT and CDR2 YNNKEL (reference sequence). The CDR3 reads CASSQARVTGELFF. CDR3 DNA sequence: TGTGCCAGCAGCCAAGCCAGGGTCACCGGGGAGCTGTTTTTT.

The V call is TRBV5-4, the J call TRBJ1-2; 8 nucleotides agree with TRBD1. V shed 3 bases, J shed 4 bases, and the junction held 11 bases outside the gene matches. This CDR3 comprises 16 residues. The germline V gene encodes CDR1 SGHNT and CDR2 YYREEE (reference sequence). The chain's CDR3 is CASSYPGQAFFYGYTF. The CDR3 DNA reads as TGTGCCAGCAGCTACCCGGGACAGGCCTTTTTCTATGGCTACACCTTC.

In its sample, this clone was seen a few times. The J gene is TRBJ1-1, the V gene TRBV11-2, with TRBD1 matching 7 bases. CDR3 length: 15 residues. In germline, CDR1 is SGHAT, CDR2 FQNNGV. V lost 5 bases and J lost 3; bases outside the gene matches: 9. In nucleotides, the CDR3 is TGTGCCAGCAGCCGTTACAGGGGTACGCACACTGAAGCTTTCTTT. It translates to CASSRYRGTHTEAFF.

This clone came up a few times. The rearrangement joins TRBV19 to TRBJ1-5; no clear D. Germline V CDR1 and CDR2: LNHDA, SQIVND (reference sequence). The CDR3 runs to 12 residues. Trimming removed 11 bases from V and 1 base from J, with 9 bases in between. CDR3 protein: CASMKSNQPQHF. CDR3 coding DNA: TGTGCCTCTATGAAGAGCAATCAGCCCCAGCATTTT.

The chain combines TRBV7-9 with TRBJ1-4; 10 bases align to TRBD1. Germline CDR1 and CDR2: SEHNR and FQNEAQ (reference sequence). There are 17 residues in the CDR3. J gave up 2 bases and V 4 bases, and 7 bases lay outside the gene matches. The CDR3 spells CASSSWTGGRTNEKLFF. The DNA of the CDR3 is TGTGCCAGCAGCTCCTGGACAGGGGGGAGGACTAATGAAAAACTGTTTTTT.

The rearrangement uses TRBV4-1 and TRBJ2-5; 9 nucleotides match TRBD1. The V gene end was trimmed by 6 bases and the J gene end by 3 bases; junction bases not matched to a gene: 8. Germline CDR1 is MGHRA and CDR2 is YSYEKL. The CDR3 totals 15 residues. CDR3 in DNA: TGCGCCAGCAGTTTCACCGGGACAGGGAAAGAGACCCAGTACTTC. This translates into CASSFTGTGKETQYF.

Regarding this clone: No DNA is shown, since the ends of the CDR3 on it are uncertain; the CDR3 is the one TCRdb lists. The V gene is TRBV30, the J gene TRBJ2-1; TRBD1 reflects the table's D call only, with no check against the DNA. The CDR3 spans 13 residues, counting both ends. Per the germline V gene, CDR1 is GTSNPN and CDR2 is SVGIG (reference sequence). CDR3 sequence reads: CAWSFATGTVTFF.

This chain joins TRBV6-1 and TRBJ1-2; weak D call: TRBD1 (6 bases). CDR1 and CDR2 (germline): MNHNS, SASEGT. The CDR3 is 16 residues long. The V gene lost 0 bases and the J gene lost 2 bases, with 13 bases spanning the gap. The DNA of the CDR3 is TGTGCCAGCAGTGAAGCGTATGGGGGCCAGAACTATGGCTACACCTTC. This codes for CASSEAYGGQNYGYTF.

The chain is built from TRBV6-5 and TRBJ1-1, with no clear D. Per the germline V gene, CDR1 is MNHEY and CDR2 is SVGAGI. The CDR3 has 12 residues. V was clipped by 8 bases and J by 3 bases, with 10 bases between them. DNA for the CDR3: TGTGCCAGCGGGAGTTCGGACACTGAAGCTTTCTTT. This translates into CASGSSDTEAFF.

This chain joins TRBV6-5 and TRBJ1-2, with 7 bases aligning to TRBD1. V lost 6 bases, J lost 1 base, and 8 bases stayed unmatched. The CDR3 length is 15 residues. The germline gives CDR1 MNHEY, CDR2 SVGAGI. The chain's CDR3 is CASSLGQPVNYGYTF. The CDR3, as DNA: TGTGCCAGCAGCTTGGGACAGCCTGTTAACTATGGCTACACCTTC.

This rearrangement joins TRBV13 to TRBJ2-3, with D possibly TRBD2 on 6 matching bases. This CDR3 comprises 15 residues. The germline gives CDR1 PRHDT, CDR2 FYEKMQ (reference sequence). V was clipped by 3 bases and J by 4 bases, with 14 bases between them. This chain's CDR3 is CASSLRAGPADTQYF. The CDR3 bases are TGTGCCAGCAGCTTGAGGGCGGGGCCAGCAGATACGCAGTATTTT. Full variable domain (missing parts from reference TRBV13 and TRBJ2-3): AAGVIQSPRHLIKEKRETATLKCYPIPRHDTVYWYQQGPGQDPQFLISFYEKMQSDKGSIPDRFSAQQFSDYHSELNMSSLELGDSALYFCASSLRAGPADTQYFGPGTRLTVL.

CDR3 amino acids: CASDRSDTQYF. CDR3 in DNA: TGTGCCAGCGATCGGTCCGATACGCAGTATTTT. The chain combines TRBV5-5 with TRBJ2-3; D remains unclear. Germline-derived CDR1 and CDR2 are SGHKS and YYEKEE (reference sequence). This CDR3 contains 11 residues. Trimming took off 7 bases at V and 6 bases at J, with 9 bases between the two ends. Filled out from reference TRBV5-5 and TRBJ2-3, the complete variable domain reads DAGVTQSPTHLIKTRGQQVTLRCSPISGHKSVSWYQQVLGQGPQFIFQYYEKEERGRGNFPDRFSARQFPNYSSELNVNALLLGDSALYLCASDRSDTQYFGPGTRLTVL.

The gene calls are TRBV20-1 and TRBJ1-1; D may be TRBD1 (5 bases). The germline V and J ends were trimmed by 3 bases and 1 base, with 9 bases remaining between them. The germline V gene encodes CDR1 DFQATT and CDR2 SNEGSKA (reference sequence). The CDR3 is 13 residues long. The CDR3 DNA reads TGCAGTGCTAGTATAACAGGGAACACTGAAGCTTTCTTT. This sequence encodes CSASITGNTEAFF.

This clone was seen just once. The chain combines TRBV10-1 with TRBJ1-1, with TRBD1 matching 7 bases. After removal of 6 bases from V and 6 bases from J, the junction contained 10 bases not matched to a gene. The CDR3 covers 14 residues. The germline V gene encodes CDR1 WNHNN and CDR2 SYGVQD (reference sequence). The CDR3 region has the DNA TGCGCCAGCAGCCAGGACAGGCCTGGGGCTGAAGCTTTCTTT. Its protein product is CASSQDRPGAEAFF.

This clone was picked up one time. The rearrangement uses TRBV2 and TRBJ1-5; 8 nucleotides line up with TRBD1. Germline loops: CDR1 SNHLY, CDR2 FYNNEI. The CDR3 length is 16 residues. The ends lost 3 bases at V and 9 bases at J; junction bases unmatched: 13. The CDR3 spells CASSDSRTGGHGPQHF. For the CDR3, the DNA is TGTGCCAGCAGTGATTCTCGAACAGGGGGACATGGGCCCCAGCATTTT.

J is TRBJ1-3 and V is TRBV3-1 (or the pseudogene TRBV3-2); D gene ambiguous. The germline gives CDR1 LGHDT, CDR2 YNNKEL (reference sequence). The CDR3 loop spans 17 amino acids. Trimming pared 0 bases from V and 4 bases from J, leaving 16 bases between. The CDR3 here is CASSQDRAAQAGNTIYF. As DNA, the CDR3 is TGTGCCAGCAGCCAAGATCGAGCGGCGCAGGCCGGAAACACCATATATTTT.

This chain connects TRBV5-5 to TRBJ2-1, with 14 bases lining up with TRBD2. Trimming at V came to 3 bases and at J to 10 bases, leaving 9 bases not matched to a gene. CDR1 and CDR2 (germline): SGHKS, YYEKEE (reference sequence). This CDR3 contains 16 residues. The CDR3 DNA is TGTGCCAGCAGCTCCCTTAGACTAGCGGGAGGGCACGAGCAGTTCTTC. This encodes CASSSLRLAGGHEQFF.

The CDR3 DNA reads as TGTGCCAGCAGTACTCTGACAGATAGCAATCAGCCCCAGCATTTT. Protein: CASSTLTDSNQPQHF. The chain has TRBV27 and TRBJ1-5; D might be TRBD1 (5 bases). V gave up 5 bases and J gave up 0 bases, with 11 bases separating them. Germline-derived CDR1 and CDR2 are MNHEY and SMNVEV (reference sequence). This CDR3 is built from 15 residues.

The rearrangement uses TRBV9 and TRBJ2-3; 11 positions agree with TRBD2. The CDR3 loop spans 20 amino acids. The V gene's germline CDR1 is SGDLS and CDR2 YYNGEE. The trim removed 0 bases at V and 6 bases at J, leaving 18 bases unmatched. The CDR3 loop is CASSVALPGASGRSGDTQYF. The CDR3 DNA is TGTGCCAGCAGCGTAGCTCTTCCCGGGGCTAGCGGGAGGTCGGGGGATACGCAGTATTTT.

The V call is TRBV15, the J call TRBJ1-4; D not resolved. The germline gives CDR1 LNHNV, CDR2 YYDKDF (reference sequence). The V and J ends lost 1 base and 6 bases respectively, with 12 bases between them. The CDR3 sequence is 15 residues long. This chain's CDR3 is CATSRADPSHEKLFF. CDR3 nucleotides: TGTGCCACCAGCAGAGCAGATCCATCACATGAAAAACTGTTTTTT.

The V and J genes are TRBV6-5 and TRBJ2-1; TRBD1 matches 9 bases. The CDR3 sequence is 15 residues long. CDR1 is MNHEY and CDR2 is SVGAGI in the germline V gene. The junction had 1 base not matched to a gene; V was cut back by 0 bases and J by 4 bases. The CDR3 region has the DNA TGTGCCAGCAGTTACTCGGGACAGGGATACAATGAGCAGTTCTTC. Encoded protein: CASSYSGQGYNEQFF.

V usage is TRBV10-1 and J usage is TRBJ1-2, with D unclear. CDR3 size: 14 residues. V was shortened by 0 bases and J by 0 bases, with 5 bases between the two germline ends. Looked up from germline, CDR1 is WNHNN and CDR2 is SYGVQD (reference sequence). The CDR3 is CASSESGTNYGYTF. The CDR3 coding sequence is TGCGCCAGCAGTGAGTCGGGCACTAACTATGGCTACACCTTC.

This chain joins TRBV4-1 and TRBJ1-3, with TRBD1 identical over 7 bases. V lost 3 bases to trimming and J lost 2 bases; unmatched junction nucleotides: 4. Per germline, CDR1 MGHRA and CDR2 YSYEKL. The CDR3 has 15 residues. The CDR3 loop is CASSQADRTGNTIYF. CDR3 in DNA: TGCGCCAGCAGCCAGGCGGACAGGACTGGAAACACCATATATTTT.

This clone was found once. The chain carries TRBV4-1 and TRBJ1-1; TRBD1 is a possible D gene (5 bases). Per the germline V gene, CDR1 is MGHRA and CDR2 is YSYEKL. The CDR3 loop spans 14 amino acids. The V gene lost 6 bases and the J gene lost 2 bases, with 13 bases spanning the gap. CDR3 DNA sequence: TGCGCCAGCAGAGGGGCCACTATTAACACTGAAGCTTTCTTT. Amino acid sequence: CASRGATINTEAFF.

The DNA for the CDR3 is TGTGCCAGCAGCGGACAGGGAGGGGTGTACGCTGAAGCTTTCTTT. Its protein is CASSGQGGVYAEAFF. The V call is TRBV6-5, the J call TRBJ1-1, with 8 bases identical to TRBD1. The germline gives CDR1 MNHEY, CDR2 SVGAGI. The length of the CDR3 is 15 residues. V trimming: 6 bases; J trimming: 6 bases; junction bases outside the gene matches: 12.